The TCR beta chain described here comes from a study of blood T cell repertoires in COVID-19. Study context: The United States, Italy and Spain were the sources of the acute and convalescent COVID-19 samples.

In the authors' workflow: Nucleated cell counts were estimated from reference gene primer amplification. Method: immunoSEQ multiplex PCR; TCRdb's copy keeps in-frame clones and lacks some. V and J calls plus clone size are reproduced from that table; the DNA served to infer D and trimming. The sample carries more than 200,000 clones, about 90% recorded once. CDR1 is SGHTA, CDR2 FQGTGA, per germline. V lost 4 bases, J lost 9 bases, and 10 bases lay in between. The CDR3 covers 13 residues. The chain combines TRBV7-3 with TRBJ1-6; D is ambiguous. Sequenced sample: peripheral blood. The sequence derives from a man of 80 years or more with acute or convalescent COVID-19. CDR3 amino acids: CASSSSRSSPLHF. The CDR3, as DNA: TGTGCCAGCAGCTCTAGTAGGAGTTCACCCCTCCACTTT.